The rows below give T cell receptor beta chains drawn from one sample of a study of cytomegalovirus exposure and HLA in healthy donors. TCRdb's copy holds only in-frame clones and misses some; the assay was immunoSEQ multiplex PCR. Found here are around 200,000 clones, 75% to 85% of them singletons; the top ten hold approximately 1.2%. The material sequenced was PBMCs. These receptors all stem from a girl aged 2 to 10 in good health and CMV-seropositive. Both conserved end residues are part of each CDR3. The D gene is left open where the match is weak. Clone size is given for some rows only: seen once, a few or many times, or a class if the clone is expanded.

v_call	j_call	d_call	clone_size	cdr3_aa	cdr3_nt
TRBV5-5	TRBJ1-1	TRBD1	-	CASSFKTGGEAFF	TGTGCCAGCAGCTTTAAGACAGGGGGGGAAGCTTTCTTT
TRBV29-1	TRBJ1-1	-	-	CSVEAGVSTEAFF	TGCAGCGTTGAAGCGGGGGTCAGTACTGAAGCTTTCTTT
TRBV6-5	TRBJ1-6	-	-	CASRQTGRNSPLHF	TGTGCCAGCAGACAAACAGGAAGAAATTCACCCCTCCACTTT
TRBV2	TRBJ2-7	TRBD1	-	CASSGTGLYEQYF	TGTGCCAGCAGTGGGACAGGTCTCTACGAGCAGTACTTC
TRBV4-2	TRBJ1-3	-	-	CASSQAEGPGNTIYF	TGTGCCAGCAGCCAAGCGGAGGGCCCTGGAAACACCATATATTTT
TRBV19	TRBJ1-5	TRBD1	-	CASRVQGAPGNQPQHF	TGTGCCAGTAGAGTACAGGGGGCTCCCGGGAATCAGCCCCAGCATTTT
TRBV5-6	TRBJ1-1	-	-	CASSGRNFWEAFF	TGTGCCAGCAGTGGCAGGAACTTTTGGGAAGCTTTCTTT
TRBV11-1	TRBJ2-2	-	-	CASSSPGRLTGELFF	TGTGCCAGCAGCTCGCCAGGGAGGTTGACCGGGGAGCTGTTTTTT
TRBV4-1	TRBJ1-1	-	-	CASSKAQGSEAFF	TGCGCCAGCAGCAAAGCGCAGGGATCTGAAGCTTTCTTT
TRBV19	TRBJ2-1	-	-	CASSIRARAAKNEQLF	TGTGCCAGTAGTATTAGGGCCAGGGCCGCAAAGAATGAGCAGCTCTTC
TRBV19	TRBJ1-2	TRBD1	-	CASSRQGADFYGYTF	TGTGCCAGTAGTCGGCAGGGGGCCGATTTCTATGGCTACACCTTC
TRBV5-1	TRBJ1-4	TRBD1	-	CASSGGDLEKLFF	TGCGCCAGCTCAGGGGGAGATTTGGAAAAACTGTTTTTT
TRBV2	TRBJ1-4	TRBD1	few	CASRDDRGLSEKLFF	TGTGCCAGCAGGGACGACAGGGGGCTGAGTGAAAAACTGTTTTTT
TRBV2	TRBJ2-2	TRBD2	-	CASSRDYLIANTGELFF	TGTGCCAGCAGTAGGGACTACCTCATAGCGAACACCGGGGAGCTGTTTTTT
TRBV29-1	TRBJ1-1	-	few	CSVDRRFTEAFF	TGCAGCGTTGACAGGAGGTTCACTGAAGCTTTCTTT
TRBV7-2	TRBJ1-1	TRBD1	-	CASSPGDSRVTEAFF	TGTGCCAGCAGCCCAGGGGACAGCAGGGTCACTGAAGCTTTCTTT
TRBV4-1	TRBJ1-1	-	few	CASSQVRGKAFF	TGCGCCAGCAGCCAAGTCCGGGGGAAAGCTTTCTTT
TRBV10-1	TRBJ2-7	-	-	CASPGSARSYEQYF	TGCGCCAGCCCCGGCAGCGCACGATCCTACGAGCAGTACTTC
TRBV7-6	TRBJ2-3	-	-	CASSSGTSLTDTQYF	TGTGCCAGCAGCTCCGGGACTTCACTCACAGATACGCAGTATTTT
TRBV9	TRBJ1-5	-	-	CASGGTDSNQPQHF	TGTGCCAGCGGGGGCACCGATAGCAATCAGCCCCAGCATTTT
TRBV7-3	TRBJ2-1	-	-	CASSLNTGTYNEQFF	TGTGCCAGCAGCTTAAATACAGGGACCTACAATGAGCAGTTCTTC
TRBV15	TRBJ1-2	-	-	CATSRDRGQGFGYTF	TGTGCCACCAGCAGAGATCGAGGGCAGGGGTTTGGCTACACCTTC
TRBV12-2	TRBJ2-1	-	-	CASRSREHPNNEQFF	TGTGCAAGTCGCTCGAGGGAGCACCCGAACAATGAGCAGTTCTTC
TRBV12-5	TRBJ1-1	-	few	CASGLVRLSDFNTEAFF	TGTGCTAGTGGTTTGGTAAGATTGTCAGACTTTAACACTGAAGCTTTCTTT
TRBV11-2	TRBJ1-4	TRBD1	-	CASSSTGGKEKLFF	TGTGCCAGCAGCTCTACAGGGGGGAAGGAAAAACTGTTTTTT
TRBV30	TRBJ2-7	TRBD2	-	CAWSEGWIQRGVHEQYF	TGTGCCTGGAGTGAAGGGTGGATCCAGCGGGGGGTCCACGAGCAGTACTTC
TRBV5-1	TRBJ2-5	-	-	CASTLDSPKQETQYF	TGCGCCAGCACCCTGGACAGCCCTAAACAAGAGACCCAGTACTTC
TRBV19	TRBJ1-1	-	few	CASSIGQLNTEAFF	TGTGCCAGTAGTATTGGACAGTTGAACACTGAAGCTTTCTTT
TRBV5-1	TRBJ1-2	-	-	CASSLVPGDGYTF	TGCGCCAGCAGCTTGGTTCCAGGGGATGGCTACACCTTC
TRBV6-1	TRBJ1-2	TRBD1	-	CASSLRDSYGYTF	TGTGCCAGCAGCCTCCGGGACAGCTATGGCTACACCTTC
TRBV9	TRBJ2-7	-	-	CASSVVPGGSGEQYF	TGTGCCAGCAGCGTAGTACCCGGCGGCTCTGGCGAGCAGTACTTC
TRBV25-1	TRBJ2-5	-	-	CANSDGLRKETQYF	TGTGCCAACAGTGACGGACTGAGAAAAGAGACCCAGTACTTC
TRBV5-1	TRBJ2-7	TRBD2	-	CASSLWTSGTGEQYF	TGCGCCAGCAGCTTGTGGACTAGCGGGACCGGTGAGCAGTACTTC
TRBV11-3	TRBJ1-1	-	-	CASSWIQGEYTEAFF	TGTGCCAGCAGCTGGATACAGGGAGAGTACACTGAAGCTTTCTTT
TRBV7-6	TRBJ2-2	-	-	CASSLLVSGTGELFF	TGTGCCAGCAGCTTATTGGTTAGCGGCACCGGGGAGCTGTTTTTT
TRBV6-1	TRBJ1-5	-	few	CASSEGRAQPQHF	TGTGCCAGCAGTGAAGGGAGGGCCCAGCCCCAGCATTTT
TRBV10-1	TRBJ1-4	-	once	CAIKFTGPPATNEKLFF	TGCGCCATCAAGTTTACAGGGCCCCCCGCAACTAATGAAAAACTGTTTTTT
TRBV5-1	TRBJ2-5	-	-	CASSEVAGKSSPQYF	TGCGCCAGCAGCGAGGTAGCAGGGAAGTCGTCGCCCCAGTACTTC
TRBV7-6	TRBJ2-2	-	-	CASSVSSGVFTGELFF	TGTGCCAGCAGCGTATCCTCGGGGGTTTTCACCGGGGAGCTGTTTTTT
TRBV5-6	TRBJ2-3	TRBD2	-	CASSLGGSGRSYTDTQYF	TGTGCCAGCAGCTTGGGAGGGAGCGGGAGGTCGTACACAGATACGCAGTATTTT
TRBV7-9	TRBJ2-1	-	-	CASSKPGVYNEQFF	TGTGCCAGCAGCAAGCCCGGAGTGTACAATGAGCAGTTCTTC
TRBV6-5	TRBJ2-7	-	-	CATTFEGGSYF	TGTGCCACTACTTTCGAAGGGGGTTCGTACTTC